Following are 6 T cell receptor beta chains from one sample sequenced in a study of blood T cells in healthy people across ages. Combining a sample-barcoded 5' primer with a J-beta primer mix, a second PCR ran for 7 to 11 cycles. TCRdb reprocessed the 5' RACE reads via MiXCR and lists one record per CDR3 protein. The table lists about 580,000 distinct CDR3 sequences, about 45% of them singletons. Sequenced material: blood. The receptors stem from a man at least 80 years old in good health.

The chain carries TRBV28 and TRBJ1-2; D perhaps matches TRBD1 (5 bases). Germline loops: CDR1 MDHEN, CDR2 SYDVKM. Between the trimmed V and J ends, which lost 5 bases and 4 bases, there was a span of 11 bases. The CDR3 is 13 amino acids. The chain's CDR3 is CASSPETVYGYTF. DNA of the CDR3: TGTGCCAGCAGTCCCGAGACAGTCTATGGCTACACCTTC.

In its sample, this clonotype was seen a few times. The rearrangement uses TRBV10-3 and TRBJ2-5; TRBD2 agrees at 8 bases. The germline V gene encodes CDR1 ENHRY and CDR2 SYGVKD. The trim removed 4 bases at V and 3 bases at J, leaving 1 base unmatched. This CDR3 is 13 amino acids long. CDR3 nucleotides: TGTGCCATCAGTGCGCGGGGGGAAGAGACCCAGTACTTC. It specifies CAISARGEETQYF.

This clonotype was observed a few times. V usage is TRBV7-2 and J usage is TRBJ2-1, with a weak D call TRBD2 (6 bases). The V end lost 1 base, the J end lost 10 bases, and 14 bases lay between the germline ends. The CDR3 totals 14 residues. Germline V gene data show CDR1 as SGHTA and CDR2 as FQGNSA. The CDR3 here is CASSLGLASSEQFF. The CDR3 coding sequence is TGTGCCAGCAGCTTAGGGCTAGCGAGTTCCGAGCAGTTCTTC.

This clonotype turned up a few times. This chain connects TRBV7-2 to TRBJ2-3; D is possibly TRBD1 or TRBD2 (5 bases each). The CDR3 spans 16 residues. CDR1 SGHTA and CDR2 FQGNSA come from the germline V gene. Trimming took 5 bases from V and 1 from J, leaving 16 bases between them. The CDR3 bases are TGTGCCAGCAGCCACCCGGGGCAAAGGCGCACAGATACGCAGTATTTT. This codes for CASSHPGQRRTDTQYF.

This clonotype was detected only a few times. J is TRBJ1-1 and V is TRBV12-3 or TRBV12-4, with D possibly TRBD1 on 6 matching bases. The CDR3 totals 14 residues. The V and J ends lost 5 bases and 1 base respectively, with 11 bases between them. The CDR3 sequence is CASSPTGQNTEAFF. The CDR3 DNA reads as TGTGCCAGCAGTCCGACAGGACAGAACACTGAAGCTTTCTTT.

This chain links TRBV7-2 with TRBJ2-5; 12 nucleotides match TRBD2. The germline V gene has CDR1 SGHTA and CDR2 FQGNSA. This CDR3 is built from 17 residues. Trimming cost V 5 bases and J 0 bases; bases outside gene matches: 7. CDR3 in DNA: TGTGCCAGCAGCACGGGACTAGCGGGCCAGTACCAAGAGACCCAGTACTTC. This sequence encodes CASSTGLAGQYQETQYF.